This T cell receptor (beta chain) originates from a study of T cells expressing NK-cell markers. Study-level information: Underlying the TCR beta repertoires were sorted CD3+CD56+NKG2C+, CD3+CD56+NKG2C- and CD3+CD56-NKG2C+ T cells. Seropositivity for HCMV was found in seven of the eight sequenced donors, with one seronegative.

Libraries used 5'RACE template switching adding universal primer site and UMIs. Each CDR3 protein gets one entry in TCRdb, which reprocessed the 5' RACE reads and gives no DNA. The sample table includes about 550,000 distinct CDR3 sequences. Findings and caveats of the study: NKG2C+ dominant clonotypes from more than 5 donors made up about 1.0-7.5% of CD8+ T cells.

Turning to this clonotype: Its antigen is not known.

Germline CDR1 KGHDR, CDR2 SFDVKD. CDR3 length: 16 amino acids. The genes are TRBV24-1 and TRBJ2-3; the TCRdb D gene call, TRBD1, has no DNA to confirm it. The origin of this receptor is a man aged 18 to 30 in good health. The sample was blood T cells: a sorted CD56 or NKG2C T cell subset, CD4+ or CD8+ T cells, or bulk PBMC T cells (not recorded which). Here the CDR3 reads CATSDFGRSHTDTQYF.